This T cell receptor (beta chain) was observed in a study of blood T cell repertoires in COVID-19. Study in general: The study drew acute and convalescent COVID-19 samples from the United States, Italy and Spain. PBMCs, B-cell-depleted T cells, or T cells were the source of the cDNA or gDNA that made up the material.

Per germline, CDR1 SGHTA and CDR2 FQGNSA. The CDR3 has 11 residues. With 1 base removed from V and 9 bases from J, the gap between germline ends came to 4 bases. Study processing details: Estimation of nucleated cell counts was performed using reference gene primer amplification. Method: immunoSEQ multiplex PCR; TCRdb's copy keeps in-frame clones and lacks some. Clonal size and the V and J genes are those of that table, whereas D and trimming came from the DNA. Among more than 150,000 clones listed, approximately 88% were seen once. The rearrangement joins TRBV7-2 to TRBJ2-1; D is uncertain. The source material was peripheral blood. This TCR was sampled from a man between 60 and 75 years old with acute or convalescent COVID-19. CDR3 nucleotides: TGTGCCAGCAGCTTAGTTATTGAGCAGTTCTTC. It is translated as CASSLVIEQFF.